This entry lists 15 T cell receptor beta chains sequenced from one sample in a study of blood T cells in healthy people across ages. PCR was performed a second time for about 7 to 12 cycles using a sample-barcoded 5' primer and a J-beta primer mix. MiXCR, run by TCRdb on the 5' RACE reads, gives a single entry per CDR3 protein. The sample records roughly 800,000 distinct CDR3 sequences, roughly 64% being singletons. The sample taken for sequencing was blood. The receptors come from a man aged 25 to 45 in good health.

The chain couples TRBV7-6 to TRBJ1-1; D not resolved. The ends were cut back, 0 bases at V and 4 bases at J, with 12 bases in the middle. In germline, CDR1 is SGHVS, CDR2 FNYEAQ. This CDR3 region has 15 residues. The CDR3 here is CASSLAEAGPTEAFF. DNA of the CDR3: TGTGCCAGCAGCTTAGCCGAGGCAGGCCCCACTGAAGCTTTCTTT.

This clonotype has more than one count but fewer than ten. The chain has TRBV7-2 and TRBJ2-5; possible D gene TRBD2, 7 bases. CDR1 is SGHTA, CDR2 FQGNSA, per germline. This CDR3 has 16 residues. V was clipped by 1 base and J by 13 bases, with 25 bases between them. DNA for the CDR3: TGTGCCAGCAGCTTAGGAGGCAGAGGGGGGGCCTCGGTTACGTACTTC. Translated: CASSLGGRGGASVTYF.

This chain joins TRBV5-4 and TRBJ2-1; TRBD2 is a possible D gene (6 bases). The CDR3 runs to 15 residues. Germline V gene sequence: CDR1 SGHNT, CDR2 YYREEE (reference sequence). V lost 1 base and J lost 3, with 11 bases in between. The CDR3 loop is CASSLPSSVYNEQFF. The CDR3 region has the DNA TGTGCCAGCAGCTTGCCATCTAGCGTCTACAATGAGCAGTTCTTC.

The chain combines TRBV7-2 with TRBJ2-4; D is possibly TRBD1 or TRBD2 (5 bases each). From germline, CDR1 is SGHTA and CDR2 FQGNSA. The CDR3 length is 14 residues. V was shortened by 5 bases and J by 3 bases, with 11 bases between the two germline ends. CDR3 loop: CASSPGTLKNIQYF. The CDR3 nucleotides read TGTGCCAGCAGCCCCGGGACCCTCAAAAACATTCAGTACTTC.

This clonotype was seen more than once but under ten times. The genes are TRBV20-1 and TRBJ1-1; no clear D. Trimming left V 6 bases short and J 4 bases short, with 15 bases between. The CDR3 is 13 amino acids. The germline V gene encodes CDR1 DFQATT and CDR2 SNEGSKA (reference sequence). The CDR3 spells CSAPTKEGTEAFF. CDR3 bases: TGCAGTGCCCCGACGAAGGAGGGCACTGAAGCTTTCTTT.

This clonotype was seen only a few times. V is TRBV20-1 and J is TRBJ2-1; 7 bases map to TRBD2. Looked up from germline, CDR1 is DFQATT and CDR2 is SNEGSKA (reference sequence). The CDR3 runs to 17 residues. J lost 4 bases, V lost 3 bases, and 15 bases had no gene match. CDR3 amino acids: CSASDQRGWTRYNEQFF. The CDR3 DNA sequence: TGCAGTGCTAGCGACCAGCGGGGATGGACTAGATACAATGAGCAGTTCTTC.

The sample holds a few counts of this clonotype. The chain combines TRBV20-1 with TRBJ2-6; the D is unclear. CDR1 DFQATT and CDR2 SNEGSKA come from the germline V gene (reference sequence). V was cut by 5 bases and J by 0 bases, with 8 bases left in between. The CDR3 is made up of 14 amino acids. This chain's CDR3 is CSAESPSGANVLTF. CDR3 sequence (DNA): TGCAGTGCTGAGAGTCCCTCTGGGGCCAACGTCCTGACTTTC.

The chain carries TRBV7-2 and TRBJ2-1; 9 bases map to TRBD2. V was clipped by 5 bases and J by 10 bases; unmatched bases: 18. This CDR3 has 17 amino acids. Germline V lookup: CDR1 SGHTA, CDR2 FQGNSA. The CDR3 sequence is CASSTAAGGISAREQFF. CDR3 bases: TGTGCCAGCAGCACCGCAGCGGGAGGCATATCCGCCCGGGAGCAGTTCTTC.

CDR3 sequence (DNA): TGCAGTGCCACCATCCAGAAATATAATTCACCCCTCCACTTT. Its translation is CSATIQKYNSPLHF. The V call is TRBV20-1, the J call TRBJ1-6; unclear D gene. The CDR3 covers 14 residues. Trimming took 6 bases from V and 4 from J, leaving 13 bases between them. Germline lookup yields CDR1 DFQATT and CDR2 SNEGSKA (reference sequence).

This clonotype was picked up one time. This sequence joins TRBV24-1 and TRBJ2-7; a possible D gene is TRBD1 (6 bases). V dropped 4 bases and J dropped 8 bases, with 11 bases sitting between them. The CDR3 has 12 amino acids. Germline assignment: CDR1 KGHDR and CDR2 SFDVKD. The CDR3 reads CATSDPGQQQYF. CDR3 nucleotides: TGTGCCACCAGTGACCCCGGACAGCAGCAGTACTTC.

The V and J genes are TRBV6-1 and TRBJ2-1; 8 positions agree with TRBD2. Germline CDR1 and CDR2: MNHNS and SASEGT. The CDR3 spans 16 residues. Trimming took 4 bases from V and 10 from J; bases not matched to a gene: 15. CDR3 region: CASSAIMGRGAREQFF. The CDR3 coding sequence is TGTGCCAGCAGTGCCATTATGGGGCGGGGGGCGCGGGAGCAGTTCTTC.

This chain links TRBV28 with TRBJ2-6, with TRBD1 matching over 7 bases. With V trimmed by 5 bases and J by 9 bases, 10 bases remained unmatched. This CDR3 has 15 residues. Germline V gene data show CDR1 as MDHEN and CDR2 as SYDVKM. CDR3 coding DNA: TGTGCCAGCAGTAGGGACAGCCGTCAGGTCAACGTCCTGACTTTC. Protein product: CASSRDSRQVNVLTF.

The sample holds one count of this clonotype. The CDR3 spells CASSLDTADTQYF. The CDR3 coding sequence is TGTGCCAGCAGCTTAGATACCGCAGATACGCAGTATTTT. The V gene is TRBV11-2, the J gene TRBJ2-3; D gene uncertain. Germline V gene data show CDR1 as SGHAT and CDR2 as FQNNGV. Trimming removed 0 bases at V and 4 bases at J, with 5 bases between. The CDR3 spans 13 residues.

There are many counts of this clonotype. V is TRBV7-2 and J is TRBJ2-7; 7 nucleotides agree with TRBD1. Trimming removed 6 bases from V and 2 bases from J; junction bases left unmatched: 7. The CDR3 spans 14 residues. Germline V gene data show CDR1 as SGHTA and CDR2 as FQGNSA. CDR3 sequence reads: CASSLAGTAYEQYF. In nucleotides, the CDR3 is TGTGCCAGCAGTCTAGCCGGGACAGCCTACGAGCAGTACTTC.

The chain uses TRBV11-1 and TRBJ2-3; possibly TRBD1 or TRBD2 for D (5 bases each). The CDR3 spans 15 residues. V was clipped by 4 bases and J by 6 bases, with 17 bases between them. Germline-derived CDR1 and CDR2 are SGHAT and FQDESV (reference sequence). The CDR3 spells CASSSPGRSPDTQYF. The CDR3 bases are TGTGCCAGCAGCTCGCCGGGACGAAGTCCGGATACGCAGTATTTT. Full variable domain (rest looked up from reference TRBV11-1 and TRBJ2-3): EAEVAQSPRYKITEKSQAVAFWCDPISGHATLYWYRQILGQGPELLVQFQDESVVDDSQLPKDRFSAERLKGVDSTLKIQPAELGDSAMYLCASSSPGRSPDTQYFGPGTRLTVL.